This T cell receptor beta chain was identified during a study of tumor and adjacent non-tumor tissue in lung cancer. The study, taken as a whole, reports: Significantly higher TCR diversity was found in tumor than normal lung. Tumor repertoires had a smaller top 100 clone share than normal lung.

TCRbeta libraries were built with three rounds of nested PCR, modified from ARM-PCR. TCRdb called the multiplex PCR reads again in MiXCR, with one record for every CDR3 protein. This table has about 98,000 distinct CDR3 sequences, 80% appearing once. To note about this clonotype: The target antigen is unknown.

The template was RNA from unsorted bulk tissue. More than 3 cm separated this lung sample from the edge of the tumor. The clonotype originates from a man in his 60s with small cell lung cancer. The sequenced sample consisted of distant non-tumor lung tissue.

In DNA, the CDR3 is TGCATCAGCAGCTTGGGAACCGGACAGAACACTGAAGCTTTCTTT. Protein product: CISSLGTGQNTEAFF. The chain is built from TRBV5-1 and TRBJ1-1; possible D gene TRBD1, 5 bases. Germline-derived CDR1 and CDR2 are SGHRS and YFSETQ. This CDR3 has 15 amino acids. Complete variable domain (other parts from reference TRBV5-1 and TRBJ1-1): KAGVTQTPRYLIKTRGQQVTLSCSPISGHRSVSWYQQTPGQGLQFLFEYFSETQRNKGNFPGRFSGRQFSNSRSEMNVSTLELGDSALYLCISSLGTGQNTEAFFGQGTRLTVV.